This TCR beta chain was profiled in a study of spatial heterogeneity in lung cancer. Time point described: sample taken at primary tumor resection. TCRdb fed the 5' RACE reads into MiXCR, producing one record per CDR3 protein. In the table there are about 22,000 distinct CDR3 sequences, more than 2.5% of which are singletons. Study observations and caveats: The study found that expanded intratumoral alpha and beta TCR counts tracked tumor mutation counts.

This clonotype was recorded many times. Its specificity is unknown. In germline, CDR1 is MNHNS, CDR2 SASEGT. Trimming pared 0 bases from V and 7 bases from J, leaving 12 bases between. This CDR3 spans 14 amino acids. The genes are TRBV6-1 and TRBJ1-1; unclear D gene. The receptor was derived from a male donor with early-stage non-small cell lung cancer. Here the sequenced sample was lung tumor tissue, taken at surgery. The DNA for the CDR3 is TGTGCCAGCAGTGAAGCCGGGAGACGGGGTGAAGCTTTCTTT. This sequence encodes CASSEAGRRGEAFF.